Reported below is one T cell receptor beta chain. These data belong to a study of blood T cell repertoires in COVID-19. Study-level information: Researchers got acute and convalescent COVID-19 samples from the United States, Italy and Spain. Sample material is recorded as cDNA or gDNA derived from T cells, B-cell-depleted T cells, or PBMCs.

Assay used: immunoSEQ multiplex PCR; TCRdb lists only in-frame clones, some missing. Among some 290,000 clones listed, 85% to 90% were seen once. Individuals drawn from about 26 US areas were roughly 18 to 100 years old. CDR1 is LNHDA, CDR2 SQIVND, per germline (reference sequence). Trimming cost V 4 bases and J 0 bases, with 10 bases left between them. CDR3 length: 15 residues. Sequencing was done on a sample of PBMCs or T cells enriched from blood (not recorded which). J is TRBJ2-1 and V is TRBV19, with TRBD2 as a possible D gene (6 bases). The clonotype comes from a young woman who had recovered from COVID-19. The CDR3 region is CASSNRGSSYNEQFF. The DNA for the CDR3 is TGTGCCAGTAGTAACCGGGGGAGCTCCTACAATGAGCAGTTCTTC.